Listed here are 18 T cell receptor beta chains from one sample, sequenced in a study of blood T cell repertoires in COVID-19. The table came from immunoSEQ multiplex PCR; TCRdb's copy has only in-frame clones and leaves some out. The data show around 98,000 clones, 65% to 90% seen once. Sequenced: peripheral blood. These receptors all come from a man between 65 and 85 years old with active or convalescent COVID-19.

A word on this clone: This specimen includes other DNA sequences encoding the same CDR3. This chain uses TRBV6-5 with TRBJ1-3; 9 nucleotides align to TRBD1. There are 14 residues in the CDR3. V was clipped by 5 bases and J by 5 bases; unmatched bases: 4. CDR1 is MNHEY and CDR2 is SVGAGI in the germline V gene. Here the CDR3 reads CASSLQGARNTIYF. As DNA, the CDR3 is TGTGCCAGCAGTCTACAGGGGGCACGAAACACCATATATTTT.

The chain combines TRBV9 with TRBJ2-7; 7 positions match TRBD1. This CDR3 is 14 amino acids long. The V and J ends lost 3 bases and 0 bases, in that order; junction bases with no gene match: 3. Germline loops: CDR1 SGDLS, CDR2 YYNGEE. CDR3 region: CASSAGDSSYEQYF. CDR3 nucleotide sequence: TGTGCCAGCAGCGCAGGGGACAGCTCCTACGAGCAGTACTTC.

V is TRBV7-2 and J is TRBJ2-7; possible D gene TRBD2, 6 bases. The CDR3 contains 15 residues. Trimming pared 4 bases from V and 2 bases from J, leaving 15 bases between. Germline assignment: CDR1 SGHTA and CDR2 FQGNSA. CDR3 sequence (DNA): TGTGCCAGCAGCTCGACTAGTCCCCGACCCTACGAGCAGTACTTC. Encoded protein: CASSSTSPRPYEQYF. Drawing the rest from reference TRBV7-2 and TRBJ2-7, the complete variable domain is GAGVSQSPSNKVTEKGKDVELRCDPISGHTALYWYRQSLGQGLEFLIYFQGNSAPDKSGLPSDRFSAERTGGSVSTLTIQRTQQEDSAVYLCASSSTSPRPYEQYFGPGTRLTVT.

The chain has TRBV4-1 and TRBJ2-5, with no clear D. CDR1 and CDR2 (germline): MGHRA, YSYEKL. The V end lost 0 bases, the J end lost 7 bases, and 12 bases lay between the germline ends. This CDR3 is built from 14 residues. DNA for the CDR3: TGCGCCAGCAGCCAAGATGTAGTCGCCTCGACCCAGTACTTC. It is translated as CASSQDVVASTQYF.

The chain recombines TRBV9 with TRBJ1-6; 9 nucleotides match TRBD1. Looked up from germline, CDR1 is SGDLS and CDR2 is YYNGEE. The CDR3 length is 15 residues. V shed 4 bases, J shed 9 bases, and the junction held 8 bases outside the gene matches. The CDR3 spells CASSLFDRGSSPLHF. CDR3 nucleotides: TGTGCCAGCAGCCTCTTCGACAGGGGGAGTTCACCCCTCCACTTT.

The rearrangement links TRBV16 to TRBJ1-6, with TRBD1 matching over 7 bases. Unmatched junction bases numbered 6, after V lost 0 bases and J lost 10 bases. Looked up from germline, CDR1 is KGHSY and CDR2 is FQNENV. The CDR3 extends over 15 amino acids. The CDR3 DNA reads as TGTGCCAGCAGCCAATCCCCAGGGGGTGGATCACCCCTCCACTTT. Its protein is CASSQSPGGGSPLHF.

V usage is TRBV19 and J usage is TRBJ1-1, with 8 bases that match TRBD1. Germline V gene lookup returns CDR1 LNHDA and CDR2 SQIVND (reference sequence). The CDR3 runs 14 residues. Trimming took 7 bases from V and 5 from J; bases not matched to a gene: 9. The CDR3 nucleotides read TGTGCCAGTACCGCGGACAGGGTCTTTACTGAAGCTTTCTTT. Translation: CASTADRVFTEAFF.

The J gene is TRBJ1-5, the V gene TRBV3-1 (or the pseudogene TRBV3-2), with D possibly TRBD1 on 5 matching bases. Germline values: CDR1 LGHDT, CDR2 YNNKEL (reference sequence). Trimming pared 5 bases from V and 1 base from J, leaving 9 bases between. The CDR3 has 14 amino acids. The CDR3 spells CASSGAASNQPQHF. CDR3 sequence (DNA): TGTGCCAGCAGCGGGGCAGCAAGCAATCAGCCCCAGCATTTT.

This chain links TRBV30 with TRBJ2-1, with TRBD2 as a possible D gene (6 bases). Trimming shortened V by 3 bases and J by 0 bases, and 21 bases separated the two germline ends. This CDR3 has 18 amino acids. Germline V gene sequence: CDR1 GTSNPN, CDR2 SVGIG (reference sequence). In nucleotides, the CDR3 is TGTGCCTGGAGACCTGGGAGGTTGAGTCCTTCCTCCTACAATGAGCAGTTCTTC. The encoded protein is CAWRPGRLSPSSYNEQFF.

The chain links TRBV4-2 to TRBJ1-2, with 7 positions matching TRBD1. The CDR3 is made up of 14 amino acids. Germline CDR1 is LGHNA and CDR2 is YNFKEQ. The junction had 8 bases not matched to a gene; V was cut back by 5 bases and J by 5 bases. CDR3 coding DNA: TGTGCCAGCAGCAAAAGCACAGGGGAGTATGGCTACACCTTC. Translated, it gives CASSKSTGEYGYTF.

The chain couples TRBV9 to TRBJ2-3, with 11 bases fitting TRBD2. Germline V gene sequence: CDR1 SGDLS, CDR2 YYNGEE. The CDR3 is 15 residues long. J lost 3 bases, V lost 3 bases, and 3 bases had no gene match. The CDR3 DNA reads TGTGCCAGCAGCGGCACTAGCGGGGGTACAGATACGCAGTATTTT. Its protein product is CASSGTSGGTDTQYF.

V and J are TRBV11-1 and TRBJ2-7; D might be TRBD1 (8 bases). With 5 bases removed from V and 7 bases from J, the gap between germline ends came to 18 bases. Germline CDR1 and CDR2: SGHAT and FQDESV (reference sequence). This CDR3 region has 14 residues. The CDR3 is CASSRGQAGGEQYF. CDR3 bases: TGTGCCAGCAGCAGGGGACAGGCCGGGGGGGAGCAGTACTTC. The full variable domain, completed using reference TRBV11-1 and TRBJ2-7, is EAEVAQSPRYKITEKSQAVAFWCDPISGHATLYWYRQILGQGPELLVQFQDESVVDDSQLPKDRFSAERLKGVDSTLKIQPAELGDSAMYLCASSRGQAGGEQYFGPGTRLTVT.

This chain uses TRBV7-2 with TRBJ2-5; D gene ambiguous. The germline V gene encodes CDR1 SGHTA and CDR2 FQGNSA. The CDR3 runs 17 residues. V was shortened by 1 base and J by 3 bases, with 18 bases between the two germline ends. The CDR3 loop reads CASSLGLGVALKETQYF. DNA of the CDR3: TGTGCCAGCAGCTTAGGTCTTGGAGTAGCCTTGAAAGAGACCCAGTACTTC.

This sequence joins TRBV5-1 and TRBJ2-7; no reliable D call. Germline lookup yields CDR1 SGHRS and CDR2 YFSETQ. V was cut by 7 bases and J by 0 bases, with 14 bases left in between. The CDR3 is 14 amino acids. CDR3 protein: CASQAAPGSYEQYF. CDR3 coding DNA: TGCGCCAGCCAAGCAGCTCCGGGCTCCTACGAGCAGTACTTC.

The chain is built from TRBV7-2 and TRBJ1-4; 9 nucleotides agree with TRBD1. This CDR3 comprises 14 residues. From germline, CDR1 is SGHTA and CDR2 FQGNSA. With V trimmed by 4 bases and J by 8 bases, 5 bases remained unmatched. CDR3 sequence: CASSSGTGNEKLFF. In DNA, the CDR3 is TGTGCCAGCAGCTCAGGGACAGGGAACGAAAAACTGTTTTTT.

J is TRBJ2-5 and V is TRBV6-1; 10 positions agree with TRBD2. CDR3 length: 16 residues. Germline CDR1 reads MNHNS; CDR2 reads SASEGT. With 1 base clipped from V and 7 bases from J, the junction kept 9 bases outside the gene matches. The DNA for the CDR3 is TGTGCCAGCAGTGAAGGGCTAGCGGGGGCCGTAGGGACCCAGTACTTC. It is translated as CASSEGLAGAVGTQYF.

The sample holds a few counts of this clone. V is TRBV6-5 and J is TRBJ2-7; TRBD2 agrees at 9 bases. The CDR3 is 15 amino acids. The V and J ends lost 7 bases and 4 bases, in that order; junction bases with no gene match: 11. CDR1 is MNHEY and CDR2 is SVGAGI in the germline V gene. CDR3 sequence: CASTPSVAGVYEQYF. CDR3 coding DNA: TGTGCCAGCACCCCCTCGGTAGCGGGGGTTTACGAGCAGTACTTC.

CDR3: CASSDTGGTQYF. CDR3 nucleotides: TGCGCCAGCAGTGATACGGGAGGTACGCAGTATTTT. The chain couples TRBV10-1 to TRBJ2-3; 7 bases map to TRBD2. CDR3 size: 12 residues. Trimming removed 3 bases from V and 8 bases from J; junction bases left unmatched: 2. CDR1 is WNHNN, CDR2 SYGVQD, per germline (reference sequence).